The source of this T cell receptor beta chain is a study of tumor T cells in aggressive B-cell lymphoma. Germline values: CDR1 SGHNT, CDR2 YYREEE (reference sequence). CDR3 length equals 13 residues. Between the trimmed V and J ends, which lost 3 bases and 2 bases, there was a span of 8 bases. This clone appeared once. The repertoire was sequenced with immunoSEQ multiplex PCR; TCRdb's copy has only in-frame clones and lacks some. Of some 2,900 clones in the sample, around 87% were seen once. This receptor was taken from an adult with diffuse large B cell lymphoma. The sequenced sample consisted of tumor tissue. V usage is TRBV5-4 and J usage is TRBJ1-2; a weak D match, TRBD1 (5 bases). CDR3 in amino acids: CASSSRGNYGYTF. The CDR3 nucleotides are TGTGCCAGCAGCTCCCGGGGGAACTATGGCTACACCTTC.